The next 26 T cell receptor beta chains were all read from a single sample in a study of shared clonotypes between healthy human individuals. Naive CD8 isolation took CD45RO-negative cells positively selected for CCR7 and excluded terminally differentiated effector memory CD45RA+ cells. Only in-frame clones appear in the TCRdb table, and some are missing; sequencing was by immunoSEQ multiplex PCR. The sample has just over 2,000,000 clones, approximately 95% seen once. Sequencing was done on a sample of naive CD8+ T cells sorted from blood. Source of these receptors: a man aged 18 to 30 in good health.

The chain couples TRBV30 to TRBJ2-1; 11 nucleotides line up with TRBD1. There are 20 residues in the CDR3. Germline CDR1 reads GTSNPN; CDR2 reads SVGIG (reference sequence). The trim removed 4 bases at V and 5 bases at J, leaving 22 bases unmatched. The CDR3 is CAWINPPGTGGHVLNNEQFF. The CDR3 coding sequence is TGTGCCTGGATCAACCCTCCCGGGACAGGGGGTCATGTTTTAAACAATGAGCAGTTCTTC.

Here the CDR3 reads CASSLETRGTNEKLFF. CDR3 in DNA: TGTGCCAGCAGCTTAGAGACCAGGGGAACTAATGAAAAACTGTTTTTT. This chain uses TRBV7-2 with TRBJ1-4; maybe TRBD1 (6 bases). The CDR3 is 16 residues long. Germline V gene data show CDR1 as SGHTA and CDR2 as FQGNSA. The germline V and J ends were trimmed by 1 base and 1 base, with 10 bases remaining between them.

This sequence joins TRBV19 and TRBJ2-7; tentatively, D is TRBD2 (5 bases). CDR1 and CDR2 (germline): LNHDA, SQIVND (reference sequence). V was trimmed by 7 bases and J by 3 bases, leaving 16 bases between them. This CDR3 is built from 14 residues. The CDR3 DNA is TGTGCCAGTACCACGGAGGCTAGCAGCTACGAGCAGTACTTC. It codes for CASTTEASSYEQYF.

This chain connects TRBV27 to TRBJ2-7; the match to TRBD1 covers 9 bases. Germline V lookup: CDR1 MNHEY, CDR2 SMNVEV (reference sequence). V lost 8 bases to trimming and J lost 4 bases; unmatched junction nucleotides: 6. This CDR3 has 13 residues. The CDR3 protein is CASAYRGQYEQYF. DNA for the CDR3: TGTGCCAGCGCCTACAGGGGGCAATACGAGCAGTACTTC.

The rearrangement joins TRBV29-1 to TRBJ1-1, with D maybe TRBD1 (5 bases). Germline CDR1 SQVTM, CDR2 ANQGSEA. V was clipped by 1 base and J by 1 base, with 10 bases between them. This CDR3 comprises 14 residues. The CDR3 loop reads CSVEGQGTNTEAFF. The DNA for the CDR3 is TGCAGCGTTGAAGGGCAGGGAACGAACACTGAAGCTTTCTTT.

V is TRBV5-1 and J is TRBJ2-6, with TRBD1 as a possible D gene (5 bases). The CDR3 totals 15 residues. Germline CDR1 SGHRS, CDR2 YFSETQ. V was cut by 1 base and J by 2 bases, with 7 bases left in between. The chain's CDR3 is CASSLIGAGANVLTF. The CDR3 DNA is TGCGCCAGCAGCTTGATAGGGGCTGGGGCCAACGTCCTGACTTTC.

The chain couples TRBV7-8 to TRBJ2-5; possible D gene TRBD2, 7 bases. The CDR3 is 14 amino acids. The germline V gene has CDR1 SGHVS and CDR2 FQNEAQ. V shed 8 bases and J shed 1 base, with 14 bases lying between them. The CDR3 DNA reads TGTGCCAGCGGCGGGGGCCACGTCCAAGAGACCCAGTACTTC. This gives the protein CASGGGHVQETQYF.

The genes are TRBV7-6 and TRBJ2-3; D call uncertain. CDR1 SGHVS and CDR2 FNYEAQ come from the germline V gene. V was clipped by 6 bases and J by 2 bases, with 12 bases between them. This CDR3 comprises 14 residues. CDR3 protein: CASSIESYTDTQYF. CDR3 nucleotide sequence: TGTGCCAGCAGTATAGAAAGTTACACAGATACGCAGTATTTT.

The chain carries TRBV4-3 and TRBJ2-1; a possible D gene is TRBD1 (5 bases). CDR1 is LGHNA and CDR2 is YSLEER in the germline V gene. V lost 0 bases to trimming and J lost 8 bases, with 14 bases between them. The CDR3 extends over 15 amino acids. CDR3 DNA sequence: TGCGCCAGCAGCCAAGACCCACAGGAGTTGGATGAGCAGTTCTTC. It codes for CASSQDPQELDEQFF.

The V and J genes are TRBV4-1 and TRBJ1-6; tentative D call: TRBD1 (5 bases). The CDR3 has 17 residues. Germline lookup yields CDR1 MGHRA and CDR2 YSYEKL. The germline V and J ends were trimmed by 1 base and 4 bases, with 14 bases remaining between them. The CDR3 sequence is CASSQVGDSPYNSPLHF. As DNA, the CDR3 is TGCGCCAGCAGCCAAGTGGGTGACAGCCCATATAATTCACCCCTCCACTTT.

CDR3 region: CAISDRDQPQHF. The CDR3 DNA is TGTGCCATCTCCGACAGGGATCAGCCCCAGCATTTT. The chain has TRBV6-1 and TRBJ1-5; 7 bases map to TRBD1. J gave up 5 bases and V 10 bases, and 5 bases lay outside the gene matches. The CDR3 contains 12 residues. From germline, CDR1 is MNHNS and CDR2 SASEGT.

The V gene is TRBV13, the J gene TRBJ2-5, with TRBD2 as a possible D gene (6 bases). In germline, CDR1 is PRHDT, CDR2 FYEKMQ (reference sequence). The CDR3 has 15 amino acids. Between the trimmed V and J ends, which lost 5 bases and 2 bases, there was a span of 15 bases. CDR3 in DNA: TGTGCCAGCAGCCTACTTTCGGCGGGACAAGAGACCCAGTACTTC. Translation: CASSLLSAGQETQYF.

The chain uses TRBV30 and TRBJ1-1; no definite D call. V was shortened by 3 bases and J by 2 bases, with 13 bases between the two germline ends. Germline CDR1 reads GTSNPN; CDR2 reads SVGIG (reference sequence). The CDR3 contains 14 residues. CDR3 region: CAWSLKAANTEAFF. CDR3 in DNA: TGTGCCTGGAGCCTAAAGGCAGCCAACACTGAAGCTTTCTTT.

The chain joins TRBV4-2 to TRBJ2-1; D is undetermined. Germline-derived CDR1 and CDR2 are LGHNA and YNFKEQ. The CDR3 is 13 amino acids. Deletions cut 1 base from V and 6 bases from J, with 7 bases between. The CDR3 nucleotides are TGTGCCAGCAGCCAAGCTGGGTTCAATGAGCAGTTCTTC. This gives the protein CASSQAGFNEQFF.

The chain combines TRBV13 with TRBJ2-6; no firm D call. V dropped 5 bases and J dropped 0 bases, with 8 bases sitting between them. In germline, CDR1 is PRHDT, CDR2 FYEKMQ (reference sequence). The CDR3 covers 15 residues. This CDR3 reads CASSPPNSGANVLTF. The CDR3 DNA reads TGTGCCAGCAGCCCCCCAAACTCTGGGGCCAACGTCCTGACTTTC.

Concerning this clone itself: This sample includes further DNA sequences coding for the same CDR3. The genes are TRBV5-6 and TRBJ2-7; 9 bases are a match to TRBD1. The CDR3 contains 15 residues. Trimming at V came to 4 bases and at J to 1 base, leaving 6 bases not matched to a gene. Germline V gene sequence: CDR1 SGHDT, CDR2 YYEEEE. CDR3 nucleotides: TGTGCCAGCAGCCTACCGGGACAGGGATCCTACGAGCAGTACTTC. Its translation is CASSLPGQGSYEQYF.

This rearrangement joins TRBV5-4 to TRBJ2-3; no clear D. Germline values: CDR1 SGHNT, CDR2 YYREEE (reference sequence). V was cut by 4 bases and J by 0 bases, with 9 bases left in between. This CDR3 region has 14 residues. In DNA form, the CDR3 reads TGTGCCAGCAGCCTAGAAAGTAGCACAGATACGCAGTATTTT. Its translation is CASSLESSTDTQYF.

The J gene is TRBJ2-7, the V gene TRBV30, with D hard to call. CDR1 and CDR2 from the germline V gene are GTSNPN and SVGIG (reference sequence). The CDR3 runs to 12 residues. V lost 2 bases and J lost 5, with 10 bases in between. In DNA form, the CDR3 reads TGTGCCTGGAGTTTAGGGCGGAACGAGCAGTACTTC. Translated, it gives CAWSLGRNEQYF.

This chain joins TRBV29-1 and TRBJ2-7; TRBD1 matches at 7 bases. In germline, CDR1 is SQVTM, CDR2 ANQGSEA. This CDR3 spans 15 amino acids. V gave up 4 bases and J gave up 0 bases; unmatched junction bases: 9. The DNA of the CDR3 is TGCAGCGTTGGAGGGGGACAGTCTAGCTCCTACGAGCAGTACTTC. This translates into CSVGGGQSSSYEQYF.

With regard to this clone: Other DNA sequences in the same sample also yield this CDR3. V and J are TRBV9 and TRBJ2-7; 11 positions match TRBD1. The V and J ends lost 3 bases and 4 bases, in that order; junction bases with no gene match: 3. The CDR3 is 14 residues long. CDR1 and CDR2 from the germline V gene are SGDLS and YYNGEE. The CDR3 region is CASSEGQGGYEQYF. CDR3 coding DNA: TGTGCCAGCAGCGAGGGACAGGGGGGATACGAGCAGTACTTC.

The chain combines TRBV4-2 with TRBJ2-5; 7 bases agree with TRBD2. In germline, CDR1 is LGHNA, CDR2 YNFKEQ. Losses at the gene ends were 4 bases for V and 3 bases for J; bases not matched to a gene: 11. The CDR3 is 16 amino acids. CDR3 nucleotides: TGTGCCAGCAGCCTGCCGACGGGGGGTCGAAAAGAGACCCAGTACTTC. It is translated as CASSLPTGGRKETQYF.

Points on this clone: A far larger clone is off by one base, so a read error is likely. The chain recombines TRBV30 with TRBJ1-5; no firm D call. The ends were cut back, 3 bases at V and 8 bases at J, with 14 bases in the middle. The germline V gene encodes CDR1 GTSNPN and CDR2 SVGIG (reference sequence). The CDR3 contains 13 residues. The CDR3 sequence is CAWRRLRREPQHF. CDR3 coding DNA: TGTGCCTGGAGGCGACTCAGACGGGAGCCCCAGCATTTT. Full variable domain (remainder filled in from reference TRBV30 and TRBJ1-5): SQTIHQWPATLVQPVGSPLSLECTVEGTSNPNLYWYRQAAGRGLQLLFYSVGIGQISSEVPQNLSASRPQDRQFILSSKKLLLSDSGFYLCAWRRLRREPQHFGDGTRLSIL.

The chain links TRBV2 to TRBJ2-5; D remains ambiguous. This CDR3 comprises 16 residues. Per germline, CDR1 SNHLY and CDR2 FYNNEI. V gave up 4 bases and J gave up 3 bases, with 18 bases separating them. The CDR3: CASSGKALDREETQYF. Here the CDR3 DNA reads TGTGCCAGCAGTGGGAAGGCCCTCGATCGCGAAGAGACCCAGTACTTC.

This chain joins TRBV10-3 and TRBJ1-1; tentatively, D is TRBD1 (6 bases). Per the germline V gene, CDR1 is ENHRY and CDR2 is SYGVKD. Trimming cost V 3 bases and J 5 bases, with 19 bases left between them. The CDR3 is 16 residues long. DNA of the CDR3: TGTGCCATCAGTGACTGGGGGGCCGCGGTGGGTACTGAAGCTTTCTTT. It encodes CAISDWGAAVGTEAFF.

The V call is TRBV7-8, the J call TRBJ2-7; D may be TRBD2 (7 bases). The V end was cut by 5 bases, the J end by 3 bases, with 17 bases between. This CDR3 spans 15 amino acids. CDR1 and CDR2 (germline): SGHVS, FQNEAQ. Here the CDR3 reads CASSPSGGQVYEQYF. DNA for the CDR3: TGTGCCAGCAGCCCCTCGGGGGGACAAGTCTACGAGCAGTACTTC.

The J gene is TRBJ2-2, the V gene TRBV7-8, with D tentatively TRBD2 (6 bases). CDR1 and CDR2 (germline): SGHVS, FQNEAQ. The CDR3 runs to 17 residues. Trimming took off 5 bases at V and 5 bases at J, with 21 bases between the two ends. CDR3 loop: CASSPQMASALTGELFF. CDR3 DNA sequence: TGTGCCAGCAGCCCACAAATGGCTAGCGCCCTTACCGGGGAGCTGTTTTTT.